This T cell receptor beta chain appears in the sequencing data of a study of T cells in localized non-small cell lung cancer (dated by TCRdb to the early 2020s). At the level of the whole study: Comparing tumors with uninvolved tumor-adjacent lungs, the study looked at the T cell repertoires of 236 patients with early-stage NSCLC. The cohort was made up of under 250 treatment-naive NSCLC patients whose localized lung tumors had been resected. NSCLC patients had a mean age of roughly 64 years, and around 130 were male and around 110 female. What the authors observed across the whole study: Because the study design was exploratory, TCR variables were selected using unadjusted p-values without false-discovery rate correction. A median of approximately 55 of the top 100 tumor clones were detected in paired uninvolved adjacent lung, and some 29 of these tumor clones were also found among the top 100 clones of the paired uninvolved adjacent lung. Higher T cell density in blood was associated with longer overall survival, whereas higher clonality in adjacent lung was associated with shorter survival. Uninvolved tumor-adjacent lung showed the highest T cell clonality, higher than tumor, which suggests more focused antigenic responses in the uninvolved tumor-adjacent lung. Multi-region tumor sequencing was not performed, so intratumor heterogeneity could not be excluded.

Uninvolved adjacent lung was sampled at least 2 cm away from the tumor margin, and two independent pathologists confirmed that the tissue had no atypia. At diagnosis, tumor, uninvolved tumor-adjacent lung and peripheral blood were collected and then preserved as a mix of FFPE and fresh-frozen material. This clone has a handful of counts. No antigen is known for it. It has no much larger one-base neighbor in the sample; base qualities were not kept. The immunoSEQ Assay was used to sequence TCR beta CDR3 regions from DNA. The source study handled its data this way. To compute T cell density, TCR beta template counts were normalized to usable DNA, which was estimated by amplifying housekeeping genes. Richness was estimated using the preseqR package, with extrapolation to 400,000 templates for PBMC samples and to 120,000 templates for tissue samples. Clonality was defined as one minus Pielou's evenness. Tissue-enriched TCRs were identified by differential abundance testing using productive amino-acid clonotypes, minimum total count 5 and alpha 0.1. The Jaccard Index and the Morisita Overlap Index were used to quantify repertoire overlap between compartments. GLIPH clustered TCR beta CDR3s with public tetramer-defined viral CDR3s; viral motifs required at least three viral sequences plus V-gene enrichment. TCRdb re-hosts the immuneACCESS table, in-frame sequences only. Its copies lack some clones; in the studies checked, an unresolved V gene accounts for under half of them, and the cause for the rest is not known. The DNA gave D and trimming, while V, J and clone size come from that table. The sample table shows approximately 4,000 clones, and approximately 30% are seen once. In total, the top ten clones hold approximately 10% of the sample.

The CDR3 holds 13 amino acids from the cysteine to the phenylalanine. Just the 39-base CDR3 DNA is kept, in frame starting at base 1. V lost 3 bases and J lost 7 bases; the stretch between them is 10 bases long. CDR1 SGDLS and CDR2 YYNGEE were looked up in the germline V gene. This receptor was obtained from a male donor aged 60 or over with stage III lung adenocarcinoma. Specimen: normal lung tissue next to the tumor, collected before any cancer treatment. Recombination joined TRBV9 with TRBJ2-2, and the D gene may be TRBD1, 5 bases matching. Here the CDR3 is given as CASSAQGIGELFF. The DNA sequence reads TGTGCCAGCAGCGCCCAGGGTATCGGGGAGCTGTTTTTT. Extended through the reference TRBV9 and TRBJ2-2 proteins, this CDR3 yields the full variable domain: DSGVTQTPKHLITATGQRVTLRCSPRSGDLSVYWYQQSLDQGLQFLIQYYNGEERAKGNILERFSAQQFPDLHSELNLSSLELGDSALYFCASSAQGIGELFFGEGSRLTVL.